This passage covers 25 T cell receptor beta chains from one sample sequenced in a study of beta chain features in type 1 diabetes. Reverse transcription of all isolated RNA meant that expressed TCRB transcripts were sequenced. Libraries were prepared by immunoSEQ multiplex PCR; TCRdb keeps only in-frame clonotypes and omits some of them. The table has roughly 240,000 clones, about 14% seen once. Sample: naive CD4+ T cells from blood. Receptors originate from a woman between 35 and 50 years old in good health.

V gene TRBV29-1 combines with J gene TRBJ2-2, with 9 bases matching TRBD1. CDR1 is SQVTM and CDR2 is ANQGSEA in the germline V gene. The CDR3 extends over 17 amino acids. Germline trimming cut 8 bases from V and 4 bases from J; bases unmatched to any gene: 17. The CDR3: CSFSHRGTGLSTGELFF. The CDR3 bases are TGCAGCTTCTCACACCGGGGGACAGGGTTGTCCACCGGGGAGCTGTTTTTT.

Concerning this clone itself: The DNA is omitted, as the CDR3 cannot be located on it reliably, and the CDR3 follows TCRdb's listing. The V call is TRBV5-1, the J call TRBJ1-5. Germline V gene lookup returns CDR1 SGHRS and CDR2 YFSETQ. Termini included, the CDR3 measures 14 amino acids. The CDR3 sequence is CASSFGEGGQPQHF.

This clone was seen only a few times. The chain couples TRBV10-3 to TRBJ1-5; D is uncertain. Looked up from germline, CDR1 is ENHRY and CDR2 is SYGVKD. The CDR3 has 14 amino acids. V dropped 5 bases and J dropped 7 bases, with 15 bases sitting between them. CDR3: CAISKKGDGQPQHF. Written as DNA, the CDR3 is TGTGCCATCAGTAAAAAAGGAGACGGACAGCCCCAGCATTTT.

The chain is built from TRBV2 and TRBJ2-1; TRBD2 agrees at 10 bases. Germline V lookup: CDR1 SNHLY, CDR2 FYNNEI. Trimming took 2 bases from V and 15 from J; bases not matched to a gene: 13. CDR3 length equals 15 residues. The CDR3, as DNA: TGTGCCAGCAGTGAACAATCGGCAGCGGGGGGGTCTCGGTTCTTC. As protein: CASSEQSAAGGSRFF.

This rearrangement joins TRBV27 to TRBJ2-3, with D perhaps TRBD2 (5 bases). Germline-derived CDR1 and CDR2 are MNHEY and SMNVEV (reference sequence). This CDR3 region has 12 residues. V was pared by 6 bases and J by 10 bases, with 14 bases between. The DNA for the CDR3 is TGTGCCAGCAGGGGAGCCGTAGGTGCGCAGTATTTT. Its protein is CASRGAVGAQYF.

This clone showed up just a few times. J is TRBJ2-3 and V is TRBV5-1, with 7 nucleotides matching TRBD2. V shed 4 bases and J 4 bases; nucleotides not matched to a gene: 6. Germline CDR1 is SGHRS and CDR2 is YFSETQ. CDR3 length equals 14 residues. The DNA of the CDR3 is TGCGCCAGCAGCAGAACTAGCGAGGCAGATACGCAGTATTTT. Protein product: CASSRTSEADTQYF.

V is TRBV11-2 and J is TRBJ2-5; tentative D call: TRBD1 (5 bases). The CDR3 runs to 13 residues. Germline CDR1 and CDR2: SGHAT and FQNNGV. The ends were cut back, 2 bases at V and 2 bases at J, with 6 bases in the middle. For the CDR3, the DNA is TGTGCCAGCAGCTTACACAGGCAAGAGACCCAGTACTTC. This sequence encodes CASSLHRQETQYF. Complete variable domain (other parts from reference TRBV11-2 and TRBJ2-5): EAGVAQSPRYKIIEKRQSVAFWCNPISGHATLYWYQQILGQGPKLLIQFQNNGVVDDSQLPKDRFSAERLKGVDSTLKIQPAKLEDSAVYLCASSLHRQETQYFGPGTRLLVL.

This clone was seen only a few times. The chain combines TRBV4-2 with TRBJ2-7; 10 positions match TRBD1. This CDR3 is 15 amino acids long. Looked up from germline, CDR1 is LGHNA and CDR2 is YNFKEQ. V was pared by 1 base and J by 3 bases, with 3 bases of the junction left unmatched. CDR3 sequence: CASSQAGTGVYEQYF. The CDR3, as DNA: TGTGCCAGCAGCCAAGCCGGGACAGGGGTCTACGAGCAGTACTTC.

This clone was counted between two and nine times. The chain combines TRBV5-1 with TRBJ2-1, with D possibly matching TRBD2 (5 bases). This CDR3 has 16 amino acids. V shed 8 bases and J shed 2 bases, with 20 bases lying between them. Per the germline V gene, CDR1 is SGHRS and CDR2 is YFSETQ. CDR3 in amino acids: CASSSASGPAYNEQFF. CDR3 coding DNA: TGCGCCAGTTCAAGCGCGAGCGGCCCCGCCTACAATGAGCAGTTCTTC.

This chain joins TRBV7-9 and TRBJ1-5; tentatively, D is TRBD1 (6 bases). V was pared by 5 bases and J by 0 bases, with 14 bases between. The CDR3 is 16 amino acids. The germline CDR1 and CDR2 sequences are SEHNR and FQNEAQ (reference sequence). CDR3 protein: CASSIGTSVSNQPQHF. Written as DNA, the CDR3 is TGTGCCAGCAGCATCGGGACATCGGTTAGCAATCAGCCCCAGCATTTT.

This clone has only a few counts. The chain uses TRBV7-9 and TRBJ2-2; D not resolved. Trimming took off 5 bases at V and 0 bases at J, with 10 bases between the two ends. The germline V gene has CDR1 SEHNR and CDR2 FQNEAQ (reference sequence). The CDR3 extends over 15 amino acids. Here the CDR3 reads CASSRKTSNTGELFF. The CDR3 DNA follows: TGTGCCAGCAGCCGGAAGACATCGAACACCGGGGAGCTGTTTTTT.

The chain uses TRBV18 and TRBJ1-2; no definite D call. The length of the CDR3 is 13 residues. The germline V and J ends were trimmed by 6 bases and 4 bases, with 12 bases remaining between them. Germline CDR1 and CDR2: KGHSH and LQKENI. CDR3 sequence: CASSPRAFYGYTF. The CDR3 DNA reads TGTGCCAGCTCTCCGAGAGCCTTCTATGGCTACACCTTC.

This clone was recorded a few times. The chain links TRBV29-1 to TRBJ2-7, with D perhaps matching TRBD2 (6 bases). V was pared by 6 bases and J by 5 bases, with 23 bases between. CDR1 and CDR2 (germline): SQVTM, ANQGSEA. The CDR3 consists of 15 residues. The CDR3 loop reads CSVPGGASLGHEQYF. DNA for the CDR3: TGCAGCGTGCCTGGAGGGGCATCCCTAGGCCACGAGCAGTACTTC.

For this clone: This same CDR3 is encoded by further DNA sequences in the sample. The chain recombines TRBV6-5 with TRBJ2-7; a possible D gene is TRBD2 (6 bases). CDR1 MNHEY and CDR2 SVGAGI come from the germline V gene. This CDR3 contains 13 residues. V was pared by 3 bases and J by 3 bases, with 9 bases between. CDR3 protein: CASSYRGGYEQYF. The CDR3 DNA sequence: TGTGCCAGCAGTTATCGGGGAGGCTACGAGCAGTACTTC.

This clone appeared a few times. The rearrangement uses TRBV5-4 and TRBJ2-7; weak D call: TRBD1 (7 bases). The germline CDR1 and CDR2 sequences are SGHNT and YYREEE (reference sequence). Trimming removed 0 bases from V and 4 bases from J, with 14 bases in between. CDR3 length equals 15 residues. The DNA of the CDR3 is TGTGCCAGCAGCTTGGCCGGAGGGGGCCAGTACGAGCAGTACTTC. Translation: CASSLAGGGQYEQYF.

This chain uses TRBV25-1 with TRBJ2-2; D is possibly TRBD1 (5 bases). V lost 6 bases and J 1 base, leaving 12 bases between the germline ends. CDR1 MGHDK and CDR2 SYGVNS come from the germline V gene. The CDR3 runs to 15 residues. For the CDR3, the DNA is TGTGCCAGCAGGGGGTTAGGGGTGAACACCGGGGAGCTGTTTTTT. It is translated as CASRGLGVNTGELFF.

This chain connects TRBV20-1 to TRBJ2-3; unclear D gene. The CDR3 length is 10 residues. Germline loops: CDR1 DFQATT, CDR2 SNEGSKA (reference sequence). V was pared by 4 bases and J by 8 bases, with 7 bases between. The DNA for the CDR3 is TGCAGTGCTACCCGTTCTACGCAGTATTTT. Its translation: CSATRSTQYF.

The sample holds a few counts of this clone. The chain employs TRBV6-1 and TRBJ1-5; 7 bases map to TRBD1. This CDR3 contains 13 residues. With V trimmed by 6 bases and J by 4 bases, 3 bases remained unmatched. From germline, CDR1 is MNHNS and CDR2 SASEGT. The CDR3 here is CASSTQGNQPQHF. Written as DNA, the CDR3 is TGTGCCAGCAGCACACAGGGGAATCAGCCCCAGCATTTT.

This clone was detected a few times. The chain employs TRBV13 and TRBJ2-3; 8 positions agree with TRBD1. V was pared by 0 bases and J by 4 bases, with 6 bases of the junction left unmatched. The germline V gene has CDR1 PRHDT and CDR2 FYEKMQ (reference sequence). CDR3 length equals 16 residues. The CDR3 loop reads CASSLGLTGGPDTQYF. The CDR3 nucleotides read TGTGCCAGCAGCTTAGGGTTAACAGGGGGACCAGATACGCAGTATTTT.

This clone was counted a few times. V and J are TRBV7-6 and TRBJ1-1, with D tentatively TRBD1 (5 bases). The CDR3 is 16 amino acids. The germline V and J ends were trimmed by 2 bases and 7 bases, with 20 bases remaining between them. The germline CDR1 and CDR2 sequences are SGHVS and FNYEAQ. The CDR3 DNA sequence: TGTGCCAGCAGCTTACTGGCGCGGGGCACCTCAGATGAAGCTTTCTTT. Its protein is CASSLLARGTSDEAFF. Based on the CDR3 plus reference TRBV7-6 and TRBJ1-1, the full variable domain is GAGVSQSPRYKVTKRGQDVALRCDPISGHVSLYWYRQALGQGPEFLTYFNYEAQQDKSGLPNDRFSAERPEGSISTLTIQRTEQRDSAMYRCASSLLARGTSDEAFFGQGTRLTVV.

The CDR3 nucleotides are TGTGCCAGCAGCCCCCTCCCAGGGGCCGGGGAAAAACTGTTTTTT. Its protein product is CASSPLPGAGEKLFF. This chain links TRBV11-2 with TRBJ1-4, with D perhaps TRBD1 (6 bases). Between the trimmed V and J ends, which lost 5 bases and 8 bases, there was a span of 18 bases. Germline V gives CDR1 SGHAT, CDR2 FQNNGV. This CDR3 is built from 15 residues.

V gene TRBV9 combines with J gene TRBJ1-2; the D gene is possibly TRBD1 (5 bases). The CDR3 extends over 14 amino acids. Per germline, CDR1 SGDLS and CDR2 YYNGEE. Trimming left V 5 bases short and J 4 bases short, with 15 bases between. Here the CDR3 DNA reads TGTGCCAGCAGAGTTGCCCCCGACAGCTATGGCTACACCTTC. Translated, it gives CASRVAPDSYGYTF.

This clone was counted only a few times. The chain is built from TRBV5-6 and TRBJ1-2, with 8 bases lining up with TRBD1. Germline CDR1 SGHDT, CDR2 YYEEEE. The CDR3 length is 14 residues. Trimming at V came to 0 bases and at J to 8 bases, leaving 6 bases not matched to a gene. The CDR3 sequence: CASSLDPRGQGYTF. CDR3 bases: TGTGCCAGCAGCTTGGACCCCAGGGGGCAGGGCTACACCTTC.

The J gene is TRBJ1-2, the V gene TRBV5-1; 9 positions match TRBD1. The CDR3 is 14 amino acids. Germline CDR1 and CDR2: SGHRS and YFSETQ. V was clipped by 3 bases and J by 6 bases; unmatched bases: 6. This CDR3 reads CASSWATGGNGYTF. DNA for the CDR3: TGCGCCAGCAGCTGGGCGACAGGGGGTAATGGCTACACCTTC.

This clone was counted only a few times. The chain has TRBV10-3 and TRBJ1-5; possibly TRBD1 for D (5 bases). Germline CDR1 reads ENHRY; CDR2 reads SYGVKD. V was pared by 4 bases and J by 2 bases, with 6 bases between. CDR3 length: 13 amino acids. In nucleotides, the CDR3 is TGTGCCATCAGTGGACAGCGCAATCAGCCCCAGCATTTT. It specifies CAISGQRNQPQHF.